This T cell receptor beta chain came from a study of shared clonotypes between healthy human individuals. Overall study results and limits: Clonotype sharing across several donors was observed for roughly 5% of naive CD4 clonotypes.

CD8 cells regarded as naive lacked CD45RO, were positively chosen for CCR7, and omitted terminally differentiated effector memory CD45RA+ cells. On this clone: Its antigen remains unknown.

On sorted subsets, replicate PCRs used 200 to 250 ng DNA, or some 27,000 T cell genomes. TCRdb's table, derived via immunoSEQ multiplex PCR, lists solely in-frame clones and lacks some. The sample carries around 2,000,000 clones, around 96% recorded once. Trimming removed 2 bases at V and 8 bases at J, with 10 bases between. This CDR3 contains 13 residues. In germline, CDR1 is WSHSY, CDR2 SAAADI. The rearrangement links TRBV10-2 to TRBJ2-1; no clear D gene. The receptor was derived from a man in his late teens or twenties in good health. The sample comprised naive CD8+ T cells sorted from blood. The CDR3 nucleotides are TGCGCCAGCAGTGAGCTCCGGTCTGATGAGCAGTTCTTC. It specifies CASSELRSDEQFF.